Listed below are T cell receptor beta chains from one sample, sequenced in a study of shared clonotypes between healthy human individuals. Produced via immunoSEQ multiplex PCR; TCRdb's table is partial and in-frame only. The repertoire holds about 2 million clones, approximately 94% seen once, with around 1% in the top ten. Sequenced sample: naive CD8+ T cells sorted from blood. These receptors all come from a man aged 18 to 35 in good health. Both conserved end residues are part of each CDR3. D genes are given only for firm matches. The size field is filled for only some rows; it gives once, few, many or a size class.

D,size,V,J,DNA,CDR3
.,once,TRBV19,TRBJ1-5,TGTGCCAGTAGTATAGAAGAGGGGCTACAGCCCCAGCATTTT,CASSIEEGLQPQHF
TRBD1,.,TRBV7-9,TRBJ1-5,TGTGCCAGCAGCCCGACAGGGTCCAATCAGCCCCAGCATTTT,CASSPTGSNQPQHF
TRBD1,.,TRBV6-6,TRBJ1-1,TGTGCCAGCAGTGCGGGACAGGTGAACGCTGAAGCTTTCTTT,CASSAGQVNAEAFF
.,once,TRBV6-5,TRBJ2-1,TGTGCCAGCACCTCCCTGCAGGACCCCAACAATGAGCAGTTCTTC,CASTSLQDPNNEQFF
.,.,TRBV21-1,TRBJ2-5,TGTGCCAGCCGCGAGGCCCGGGGGACCCAGTACTTC,CASREARGTQYF
.,.,TRBV10-3,TRBJ2-5,TGTGCCATCAGTGAGTCGGGCAGGGAGACCCAGTACTTC,CAISESGRETQYF
TRBD1,.,TRBV6-1,TRBJ1-2,TGTGCCAGCAGTGACGGACAGGGGGCGTTACAAGATGGCTACACCTTC,CASSDGQGALQDGYTF
TRBD1,.,TRBV9,TRBJ1-6,TGTGCCAGCAGCGCCACAGGGGGCTATAATTCACCCCTCCACTTT,CASSATGGYNSPLHF
.,.,TRBV4-3,TRBJ2-7,TGCGCCAGCAGCCAAGGAACCCCCGGGGGGCTGTTCTACGAGCAGTACTTC,CASSQGTPGGLFYEQYF
.,.,TRBV4-3,TRBJ1-3,TGCGCCAGCAGATCGGACAGCTACTCTGGAAACACCATATATTTT,CASRSDSYSGNTIYF
TRBD2,.,TRBV7-9,TRBJ2-7,TGTGCCAGCAGCTCAGCGACTAGCGGGTCCCCCTCCTACGAGCAGTACTTC,CASSSATSGSPSYEQYF
TRBD1,.,TRBV28,TRBJ2-7,TGTGCCAGCAGTTCCCCACACAGGGGGCTATACGAGCAGTACTTC,CASSSPHRGLYEQYF
.,.,TRBV2,TRBJ1-6,TGTGCCAGCAGTGCAGACGCACCCCGGTACCGGCACCTCCACTTT,CASSADAPRYRHLHF
.,.,TRBV7-8,TRBJ2-7,TGTGCCAGCAGCTTAGAAGTGGGATTCGGACAGAGGAGTTACGAGCAGTACTTC,CASSLEVGFGQRSYEQYF
.,.,TRBV27,TRBJ1-2,TGTGCCAGCAGTTTATCAGGGTATCATGGCTACACCTTC,CASSLSGYHGYTF
.,.,TRBV6-6,TRBJ1-4,TGTGCCAGCACATCCCGGAGGGGATCTAATGAAAAACTGTTTTTT,CASTSRRGSNEKLFF
TRBD1,.,TRBV28,TRBJ1-1,TGTGCCAGCAGTACGGACAGGGAAGGCGAGAACACTGAAGCTTTCTTT,CASSTDREGENTEAFF
.,.,TRBV2,TRBJ1-1,TGTGCCAGCAGTGAAACAGGGCCTGAAGCTTTCTTT,CASSETGPEAFF
.,.,TRBV7-2,TRBJ1-1,TGTGCCAGCAGCTTCTTTTTAGGTAACACTGAAGCTTTCTTT,CASSFFLGNTEAFF
TRBD1,once,TRBV2,TRBJ1-5,TGTGCCAGCAGCGTAGACCGGGACAGAAATCAGCCCCAGCATTTT,CASSVDRDRNQPQHF
.,.,TRBV19,TRBJ2-7,TGTGCCAGTAGTAGCAGCTTCGGGGCGGCGGCCCCCTACGAGCAGTACTTC,CASSSSFGAAAPYEQYF
.,.,TRBV6-5,TRBJ2-7,TGTGCCAGCAGTTACCTTCTCTACGAGCAGTACTTC,CASSYLLYEQYF
TRBD1,.,TRBV5-8,TRBJ2-7,TGTGCCAGCAGCGCGGGACAGGGCACCTCCTACGAGCAGTACTTC,CASSAGQGTSYEQYF
.,.,TRBV27,TRBJ1-2,TGTGCCAGCAGTGTAGGGACGGCCTATGGCTACACCTTC,CASSVGTAYGYTF
.,.,TRBV19,TRBJ2-7,TGTGCCAGTAGTAAGGCAGGGGAAAGATACGAGCAGTACTTC,CASSKAGERYEQYF
.,.,TRBV5-6,TRBJ2-3,TGTGCCAGCAGCGATACGACGGCAGAGACGCAGTATTTT,CASSDTTAETQYF
TRBD2,.,TRBV12-5,TRBJ2-3,TGTGCTAGTGGGACTAGCGGGGGCCTGGGGGACACAGATACGCAGTATTTT,CASGTSGGLGDTDTQYF
.,once,TRBV7-9,TRBJ2-7,TGTGCCAGCAGCTCCCCGTGGGGGGTCGAGCAGTACTTC,CASSSPWGVEQYF
TRBD2,.,TRBV7-6,TRBJ2-7,TGTGCCAGCAGCTCCACTAGCGGGGCGGGACACGAGCAGTACTTC,CASSSTSGAGHEQYF
TRBD1,.,TRBV6-6,TRBJ1-4,TGTGCCAGCAGTCACGGGACAGAGGGAACTAATGAAAAACTGTTTTTT,CASSHGTEGTNEKLFF
TRBD2,.,TRBV9,TRBJ2-1,TGTGCCAGCAGCGCGGGACTATCCGGATACAATGAGCAGTTCTTC,CASSAGLSGYNEQFF
TRBD1,.,TRBV4-1,TRBJ2-1,TGCGCCAGCAGCCATGCAGGGGGCTACAATGAGCAGTTCTTC,CASSHAGGYNEQFF
TRBD1,.,TRBV5-1,TRBJ1-1,TGCGCCAGCAGCTGGGACAGGGACGGGCGGCGAGGGACTGAAGCTTTCTTT,CASSWDRDGRRGTEAFF
.,.,TRBV7-6,TRBJ2-1,TGTGCCAGCAGCTTAGGCGATGAGCAGTTCTTC,CASSLGDEQFF
.,few,TRBV4-1,TRBJ2-7,TGCGCCAGCAGCCAAGACACAACTCTGGCCCACGAGCAGTACTTC,CASSQDTTLAHEQYF
TRBD1,.,TRBV29-1,TRBJ2-7,TGCAGCGTTGAGGACCCGGGACAGGGCCCCTACGAGCAGTACTTC,CSVEDPGQGPYEQYF
.,.,TRBV5-6,TRBJ1-1,TGTGCCAGCTTAGGTGGACTCGGCACTGAAGCTTTCTTT,CASLGGLGTEAFF
.,.,TRBV7-9,TRBJ1-1,TGTGCCAGCAGTATCACTGAAGCTTTCTTT,CASSITEAFF
.,.,TRBV7-3,TRBJ1-1,TGTGCCAGCAGCTGGACGGTGAACACTGAAGCTTTCTTT,CASSWTVNTEAFF
TRBD2,.,TRBV27,TRBJ2-7,TGTGCCAGCAGTCCCATAGCGGGAGGCTACTACGAGCAGTACTTC,CASSPIAGGYYEQYF
.,.,TRBV5-6,TRBJ2-7,TGTGCCACCTCGGAGGGTGACTACGAGCAGTACTTC,CATSEGDYEQYF
.,.,TRBV4-1,TRBJ2-7,TGCGCCAGCAGCCAAGTCGGGCGGGACGGCTACGAGCAGTACTTC,CASSQVGRDGYEQYF
.,once,TRBV27,TRBJ2-3,TGTGCCAGCAGTTTCCAGGGGTCCACAGATACGCAGTATTTT,CASSFQGSTDTQYF
TRBD1,once,TRBV7-3,TRBJ2-7,TGTGCCAGCAGCGAGACAGGGGGAATGGGCGAGCAGTACTTC,CASSETGGMGEQYF